This T cell receptor beta chain was profiled in a study of regulatory and conventional T cells in RAG deficiency. Study-wide results and caveats: Shorter CDR3s in all patient subsets; >85% Treg-Tconv overlap in Omenn. Compared with controls, unique Treg TCR beta sequences dropped around 110-fold in Omenn syndrome and CID/AS. Shannon entropy fell and Simpson indices rose in RAG-deficient patients.

This CDR3 contains 14 residues. The germline gives CDR1 MDHEN, CDR2 SYDVKM. The V gene lost 5 bases and the J gene lost 4 bases, with 15 bases spanning the gap. With respect to this clone: Its antigen is undetermined.

Sequencing used immunoSEQ multiplex PCR; TCRdb keeps in-frame clones, though not all of them. Of 6,000 or so clones listed, about 90% are singletons. This TCR was recovered from a human donor with RAG deficiency presenting as severe combined immunodeficiency. The sample was CD8+ T cells sorted from blood. The chain couples TRBV28 to TRBJ2-7, with a weak D call TRBD1 (6 bases). The CDR3 protein is CASSSRDTGYEQYF. As DNA, the CDR3 is TGTGCCAGCAGTAGCCGGGACACGGGTTACGAGCAGTACTTC.